This T cell receptor (beta chain) emerged from a study of T cell responses to AZD1222 COVID-19 vaccine. At the level of the study: Pooled samples include second doses given at about 4 or 12 weeks.

Regarding this clone: Its matching antigen is unknown.

This CDR3 has 13 residues. From germline, CDR1 is MDHEN and CDR2 SYDVKM. V was shortened by 2 bases and J by 4 bases, with 8 bases between the two germline ends. Data came from immunoSEQ multiplex PCR; TCRdb stores just in-frame clones and leaves some out. Of 80,000 to 100,000 clones listed, 70% to 90% are singletons. Study-wide results and limits: The study sampled repertoires only after the peak T cell response. The donor group comprised mostly white British people and more females; the analysis possibly underestimated clonal diversity. Baseline testing showed seropositivity in only a handful of AZD1222 recipients.

This receptor was taken from an adult in good health. Source: peripheral blood, taken on day 0 of AZD1222 vaccination. The gene calls are TRBV28 and TRBJ1-2; maybe TRBD1 (6 bases). In DNA, the CDR3 is TGTGCCAGCAGTTTACGGGGGCTCTATGGCTACACCTTC. The encoded protein is CASSLRGLYGYTF.